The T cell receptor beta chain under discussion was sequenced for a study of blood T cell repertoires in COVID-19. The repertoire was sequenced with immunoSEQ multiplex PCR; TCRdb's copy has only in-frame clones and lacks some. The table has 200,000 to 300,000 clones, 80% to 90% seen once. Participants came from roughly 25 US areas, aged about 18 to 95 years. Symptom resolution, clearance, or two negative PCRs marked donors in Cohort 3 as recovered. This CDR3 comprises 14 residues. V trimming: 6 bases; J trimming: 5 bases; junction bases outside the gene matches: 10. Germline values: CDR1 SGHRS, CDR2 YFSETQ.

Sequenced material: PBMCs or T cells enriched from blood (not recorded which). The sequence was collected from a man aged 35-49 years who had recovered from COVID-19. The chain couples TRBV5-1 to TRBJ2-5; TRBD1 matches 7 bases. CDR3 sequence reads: CASTPRGGGETQYF. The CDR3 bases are TGCGCCAGCACCCCCCGAGGGGGCGGTGAGACCCAGTACTTC.